The TCR beta chain described here comes from a study of OX40 agonist ivuxolimab in advanced cancers. Sequencing was performed with immunoSEQ multiplex PCR; in TCRdb, only in-frame clones are kept and a portion is missing. This sample carries under 65,000 clones, approximately 90% of them seen once, and the ten largest clones take approximately 8.3%. Trimming took off 0 bases at V and 2 bases at J, with 12 bases between the two ends. CDR3 length equals 15 residues. The V gene's germline CDR1 is SGHTS and CDR2 YDEGEE. The input for sequencing was CD4+ or CD8+ T cells sorted from blood, taken in a trial of the OX40 agonist ivuxolimab. The chain couples TRBV5-8 to TRBJ2-7; D is unresolved. This clonotype was sampled from an adult with an advanced solid tumor such as melanoma, head and neck, liver or kidney cancer. CDR3: CASSLVESLAYEQYF. In DNA, the CDR3 is TGTGCCAGCAGCTTGGTGGAGAGTTTAGCCTACGAGCAGTACTTC. Full variable domain (remainder filled in from reference TRBV5-8 and TRBJ2-7): EAGVTQSPTHLIKTRGQQATLRCSPISGHTSVYWYQQALGLGLQFLLWYDEGEERNRGNFPPRFSGRQFPNYSSELNVNALELEDSALYLCASSLVESLAYEQYFGPGTRLTVT.